This T cell receptor (beta chain) was identified during a study of cytomegalovirus exposure and HLA in healthy donors. Study summary: HLA-typed donors contributed around 82 million unique TCRs, which were held in an early data release.

As regards this clone: What it binds is unknown.

The PCR employed 60 Vbeta primers together with 13 Jbeta primers. TCRdb's table, derived via immunoSEQ multiplex PCR, lists solely in-frame clones and lacks some. This table holds 200,000 or so clones, 83% found once. Study findings and constraints: Earlier findings revealed that most TCR beta V segments proved productive either about 87% or about 30% of the time. What TCR beta sequences reportedly achieved was accurate prediction of HLA-A and HLA-B alleles in most subjects.

Nominal health characterized the donors when sampled, though unrecorded immune exposures were likely. The TCR originated in a girl aged 10 to 17 in good health and CMV-seronegative. Sample: PBMCs.

This CDR3 is CASSYPGTGLWGSGNTIYF. The CDR3 DNA reads TGTGCCAGCAGCTACCCCGGGACAGGGCTGTGGGGCTCTGGAAACACCATATATTTT. The chain links TRBV2 to TRBJ1-3; 9 positions agree with TRBD1. The V and J ends lost 6 bases and 0 bases, in that order; junction bases with no gene match: 15. Germline-derived CDR1 and CDR2 are SNHLY and FYNNEI. The CDR3 is 19 amino acids. Looking up the rest from reference TRBV2 and TRBJ1-3 gives the full variable domain: EPEVTQTPSHQVTQMGQEVILRCVPISNHLYFYWYRQILGQKVEFLVSFYNNEISEKSEIFDDQFSVERPDGSNFTLKIRSTKLEDSAMYFCASSYPGTGLWGSGNTIYFGEGSWLTVV.